The 15 T cell receptor beta chains below were found in one sample sequenced in a study of T cell responses to AZD1222 COVID-19 vaccine. The assay was immunoSEQ multiplex PCR, and TCRdb's table has in-frame clones only and misses some. The data hold 130,000 to 150,000 clones, with approximately 90% observed a single time. Material: peripheral blood, obtained on day 0 of AZD1222 vaccination. The receptors were gathered from an adult in good health.

The J gene is TRBJ1-3, the V gene TRBV9, with D unresolved. The V end was cut by 0 bases, the J end by 0 bases, with 16 bases between. CDR3 length: 18 amino acids. CDR1 SGDLS and CDR2 YYNGEE come from the germline V gene. Here the CDR3 DNA reads TGTGCCAGCAGCGTAGGTGAATGGATTATAAGCTCTGGAAACACCATATATTTT. Translated: CASSVGEWIISSGNTIYF. Complete variable domain (other parts from reference TRBV9 and TRBJ1-3): DSGVTQTPKHLITATGQRVTLRCSPRSGDLSVYWYQQSLDQGLQFLIQYYNGEERAKGNILERFSAQQFPDLHSELNLSSLELGDSALYFCASSVGEWIISSGNTIYFGEGSWLTVV.

The gene calls are TRBV6-5 and TRBJ1-3, with no clear D. The V gene lost 2 bases and the J gene lost 0 bases, with 8 bases spanning the gap. This CDR3 spans 15 amino acids. Per germline, CDR1 MNHEY and CDR2 SVGAGI. This CDR3 reads CASSYGRISGNTIYF. The CDR3 region has the DNA TGTGCCAGCAGTTACGGGCGGATCTCTGGAAACACCATATATTTT.

This sequence joins TRBV7-3 and TRBJ1-1, with D perhaps matching TRBD1 (5 bases). The CDR3 is made up of 13 amino acids. V was trimmed by 5 bases and J by 8 bases, leaving 15 bases between them. CDR1 and CDR2 from the germline V gene are SGHTA and FQGTGA. The CDR3 region is CASSRQIGTEAFF. DNA of the CDR3: TGTGCCAGCAGCCGACAGATAGGGACGGAAGCTTTCTTT.

This clone showed up just once. The chain combines TRBV18 with TRBJ1-1; D is unresolved. Between the trimmed V and J ends, which lost 3 bases and 0 bases, there was a span of 8 bases. Germline CDR1 and CDR2: KGHSH and LQKENI. The CDR3 sequence is 14 residues long. CDR3 DNA sequence: TGTGCCAGCTCACCCGGGCCTATGAACACTGAAGCTTTCTTT. This encodes CASSPGPMNTEAFF.

A few counts support this clone. The chain combines TRBV11-2 with TRBJ1-5; no clear D gene. V was shortened by 1 base and J by 0 bases, with 13 bases between the two germline ends. Germline CDR1 and CDR2: SGHAT and FQNNGV. The CDR3 length is 17 residues. The CDR3 DNA sequence: TGTGCCAGCAGCTTAGCGCAGCGAACTTATAGCAATCAGCCCCAGCATTTT. Amino acids: CASSLAQRTYSNQPQHF.

This clone was detected ten times or more. The chain employs TRBV19 and TRBJ1-2; maybe TRBD1 (5 bases). This CDR3 spans 15 amino acids. The germline V gene encodes CDR1 LNHDA and CDR2 SQIVND (reference sequence). V was clipped by 6 bases and J by 2 bases, with 16 bases between them. The CDR3 spells CASRPTAQNNYGYTF. CDR3 bases: TGTGCCAGTAGACCGACAGCGCAGAACAACTATGGCTACACCTTC. The variable domain in full, with the rest retrieved from reference TRBV19 and TRBJ1-2, is DGGITQSPKYLFRKEGQNVTLSCEQNLNHDAMYWYRQDPGQGLRLIYYSQIVNDFQKGDIAEGYSVSREKKESFPLTVTSAQKNPTAFYLCASRPTAQNNYGYTFGSGTRLTVV.

This rearrangement joins TRBV7-9 to TRBJ1-2; D possibly corresponds to TRBD1 (5 bases). There are 13 residues in the CDR3. V shed 5 bases and J shed 11 bases, with 18 bases lying between them. The germline CDR1 and CDR2 sequences are SEHNR and FQNEAQ (reference sequence). The CDR3: CASSDAGRERYTF. The CDR3 DNA sequence: TGTGCCAGCAGCGACGCAGGGAGGGAACGTTACACCTTC. Full variable domain (remainder filled in from reference TRBV7-9 and TRBJ1-2): DTGVSQNPRHKITKRGQNVTFRCDPISEHNRLYWYRQTLGQGPEFLTYFQNEAQLEKSRLLSDRFSAERPKGSFSTLEIQRTEQGDSAMYLCASSDAGRERYTFGSGTRLTVV.

The V call is TRBV7-9, the J call TRBJ1-2; D is unresolved. The germline V gene encodes CDR1 SEHNR and CDR2 FQNEAQ (reference sequence). Between the trimmed V and J ends, which lost 5 bases and 2 bases, there was a span of 12 bases. CDR3 size: 14 residues. This chain's CDR3 is CASSIETVNYGYTF. The CDR3 DNA reads TGTGCCAGCAGCATTGAGACCGTAAACTATGGCTACACCTTC. The full variable domain, with the rest looked up from reference TRBV7-9 and TRBJ1-2, is DTGVSQNPRHKITKRGQNVTFRCDPISEHNRLYWYRQTLGQGPEFLTYFQNEAQLEKSRLLSDRFSAERPKGSFSTLEIQRTEQGDSAMYLCASSIETVNYGYTFGSGTRLTVV.

The V and J genes are TRBV5-6 and TRBJ2-7; 9 bases agree with TRBD1. The germline gives CDR1 SGHDT, CDR2 YYEEEE. The CDR3 sequence is 16 residues long. V lost 2 bases to trimming and J lost 2 bases; unmatched junction nucleotides: 8. The CDR3 is CASSLMSGTGTYEQYF. The CDR3, as DNA: TGTGCCAGCAGCTTAATGTCCGGGACAGGGACCTACGAGCAGTACTTC.

The V call is TRBV4-3, the J call TRBJ2-1; the match to TRBD2 covers 8 bases. The V and J ends lost 3 bases and 3 bases, in that order; junction bases with no gene match: 19. The CDR3 extends over 20 amino acids. The germline V gene encodes CDR1 LGHNA and CDR2 YSLEER. The CDR3 DNA sequence: TGCGCCAGCAGCCAGGAGGGGACGGGGGGGCGTCGATTTGTCTACAATGAGCAGTTCTTC. Its translation is CASSQEGTGGRRFVYNEQFF.

This rearrangement joins TRBV28 to TRBJ1-1; D is uncertain. This CDR3 spans 13 amino acids. Trimming shortened V by 6 bases and J by 3 bases, and 11 bases separated the two germline ends. Germline values: CDR1 MDHEN, CDR2 SYDVKM. This CDR3 is CASSGGADTEAFF. In DNA form, the CDR3 reads TGTGCCAGCAGCGGCGGTGCAGACACTGAAGCTTTCTTT.

There are a few counts of this clone. The genes are TRBV4-1 and TRBJ1-1; maybe TRBD1 (6 bases). With 1 base removed from V and 10 bases from J, the gap between germline ends came to 22 bases. Germline assignment: CDR1 MGHRA and CDR2 YSYEKL. The CDR3 totals 16 residues. CDR3 protein: CASSQALLQGLTGAFF. The CDR3 coding sequence is TGCGCCAGCAGCCAAGCCCTCCTACAGGGTCTAACGGGAGCTTTCTTT.

The chain employs TRBV11-2 and TRBJ1-3; TRBD1 might be the D (5 bases). V was trimmed by 2 bases and J by 2 bases, leaving 13 bases between them. Germline V CDR1 and CDR2: SGHAT, FQNNGV. The CDR3 extends over 16 amino acids. The CDR3 spells CASSLSGAGPGNTIYF. For the CDR3, the DNA is TGTGCCAGCAGCTTATCGGGTGCAGGGCCTGGAAACACCATATATTTT.

The V call is TRBV6-2 or TRBV6-3, the J call TRBJ1-1; D is undetermined. The V gene's germline CDR1 is MNHEY and CDR2 SVGEGT. Trimming took off 4 bases at V and 8 bases at J, with 20 bases between the two ends. The CDR3 is made up of 15 amino acids. The CDR3 sequence is CASSSRLIRTDEAFF. CDR3 bases: TGTGCCAGCAGTTCCCGCCTCATTCGAACGGACGAAGCTTTCTTT.

The rearrangement links TRBV19 to TRBJ2-2; 14 nucleotides match TRBD2. Germline CDR1 reads LNHDA; CDR2 reads SQIVND (reference sequence). J lost 3 bases, V lost 4 bases, and 1 base had no gene match. The CDR3 consists of 16 residues. CDR3 sequence reads: CASSRLAGGHTGELFF. As DNA, the CDR3 is TGTGCCAGTAGTAGACTAGCGGGGGGGCACACCGGGGAGCTGTTTTTT.